This T cell receptor beta chain was profiled in a study of regulatory T cells in long-lasting Graves disease. Whole-study results and caveats: The persistent group shared fewer than 3,500 public clonotypes, more than the approximately 880 shared by new patients.

CDR3 regions were amplified by Arm-PCR using iRepertoire HTBI primers to build TCR beta libraries. TCRdb re-called the multiplex PCR reads with MiXCR, one entry per CDR3 protein. Of 200,000 to 250,000 distinct CDR3 sequences listed, roughly 18% are singletons. As to time point: newly diagnosed GD, antithyroid drugs for less than 3 months. From RNA extracted from PBMCs, the TCR library was made. Enrollment of patients was through an endocrinology department in Xi'an, China. This clonotype was seen a few times. Its target is unknown. This may arise from a read error, as a much more abundant clone is one base away. These same data were also listed under a study on T cells in Graves' hyperthyroidism and ophthalmopathy. Turning to that study: Researchers defined stable Graves' hyperthyroidism as no ophthalmopathy progression within 18 months. Ophthalmopathy was told apart from stable hyperthyroidism by a 13 V-J model.

The material was peripheral blood mononuclear cells (PBMCs), obtained at new diagnosis, from a patient treated with antithyroid drugs. This TCR came from a woman aged 25 to 39 with Graves disease.

The CDR3 here is CASREDIGGWYEQYF. CDR3 nucleotide sequence: TGTGCCAGCAGGGAAGATATAGGGGGCTGGTACGAGCAGTACTTC. The chain recombines TRBV2 with TRBJ2-7; 7 bases map to TRBD1. The CDR3 loop spans 15 amino acids. Germline V gene data show CDR1 as SNHLY and CDR2 as FYNNEI. The whole variable domain, remainder taken from reference TRBV2 and TRBJ2-7, is EPEVTQTPSHQVTQMGQEVILRCVPISNHLYFYWYRQILGQKVEFLVSFYNNEISEKSEIFDDQFSVERPDGSNFTLKIRSTKLEDSAMYFCASREDIGGWYEQYFGPGTRLTVT.